This TCR beta chain was observed in a study of T cell responses to AZD1222 COVID-19 vaccine. Study conclusions and caveats: Only 5 or 6 people who got AZD1222 tested seropositive at baseline. There were mostly white British donors and more females than males, and clonal diversity was possibly underestimated.

As for this clone: Its specificity is not known.

V was cut by 4 bases and J by 4 bases, with 14 bases left in between. CDR1 is SGHNT, CDR2 YYREEE, per germline (reference sequence). This CDR3 comprises 14 residues. The repertoire was sequenced with immunoSEQ multiplex PCR; TCRdb's copy has only in-frame clones and lacks some. The sample holds 60,000 to 70,000 clones, 65% to 90% seen once. The source material was peripheral blood, sampled on day 0 of AZD1222 vaccination. This clonotype was obtained from an adult in good health. The chain is built from TRBV5-4 and TRBJ1-2; unclear D gene. CDR3 coding DNA: TGTGCCAGCAGCCCCCCGGAACCGGGCTATGGCTACACCTTC. This sequence encodes CASSPPEPGYGYTF.